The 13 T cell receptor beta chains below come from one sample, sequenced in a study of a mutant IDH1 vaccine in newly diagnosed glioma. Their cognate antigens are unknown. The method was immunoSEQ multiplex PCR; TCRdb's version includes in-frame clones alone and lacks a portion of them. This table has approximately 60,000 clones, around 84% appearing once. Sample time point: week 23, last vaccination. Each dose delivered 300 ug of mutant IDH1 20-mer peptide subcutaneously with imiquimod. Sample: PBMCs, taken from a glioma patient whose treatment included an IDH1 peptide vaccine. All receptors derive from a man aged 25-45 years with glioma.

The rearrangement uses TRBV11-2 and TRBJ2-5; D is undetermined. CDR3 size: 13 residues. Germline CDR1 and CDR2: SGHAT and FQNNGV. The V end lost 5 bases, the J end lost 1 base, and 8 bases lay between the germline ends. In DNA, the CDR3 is TGTGCCAGCAGCCCTTGGCCCCAAGAGACCCAGTACTTC. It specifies CASSPWPQETQYF.

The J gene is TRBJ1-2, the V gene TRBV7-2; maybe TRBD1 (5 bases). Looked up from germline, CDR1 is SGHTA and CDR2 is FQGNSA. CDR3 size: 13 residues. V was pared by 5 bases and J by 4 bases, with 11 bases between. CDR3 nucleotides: TGTGCCAGCAGCATTGGGGGACTCTATGGCTACACCTTC. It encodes CASSIGGLYGYTF.

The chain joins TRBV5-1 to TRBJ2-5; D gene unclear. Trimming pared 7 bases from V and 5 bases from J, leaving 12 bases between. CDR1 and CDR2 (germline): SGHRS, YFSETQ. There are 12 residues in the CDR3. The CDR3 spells CASGPSGETQYF. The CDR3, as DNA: TGCGCCAGCGGCCCCTCCGGGGAGACCCAGTACTTC.

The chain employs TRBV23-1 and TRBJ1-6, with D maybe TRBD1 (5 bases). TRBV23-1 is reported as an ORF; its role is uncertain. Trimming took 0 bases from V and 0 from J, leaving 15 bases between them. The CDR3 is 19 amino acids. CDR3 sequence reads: CASSQSSTVDLSYNSPLHF. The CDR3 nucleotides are TGCGCCAGCAGTCAATCCTCGACAGTCGACCTCTCCTATAATTCACCCCTCCACTTT.

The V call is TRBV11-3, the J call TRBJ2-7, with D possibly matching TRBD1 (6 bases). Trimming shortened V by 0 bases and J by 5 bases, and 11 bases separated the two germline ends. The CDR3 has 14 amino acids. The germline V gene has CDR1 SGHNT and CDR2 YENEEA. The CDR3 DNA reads TGTGCCAGCAGCTTAGACAGGGGTAGCAACGAGCAGTACTTC. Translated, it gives CASSLDRGSNEQYF.

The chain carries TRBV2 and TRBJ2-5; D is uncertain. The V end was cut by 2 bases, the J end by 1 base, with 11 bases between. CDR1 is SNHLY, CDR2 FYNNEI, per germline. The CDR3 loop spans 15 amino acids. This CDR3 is CASSERTNAQETQYF. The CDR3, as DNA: TGTGCCAGCAGTGAAAGGACCAACGCCCAAGAGACCCAGTACTTC. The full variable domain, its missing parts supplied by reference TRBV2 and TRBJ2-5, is EPEVTQTPSHQVTQMGQEVILRCVPISNHLYFYWYRQILGQKVEFLVSFYNNEISEKSEIFDDQFSVERPDGSNFTLKIRSTKLEDSAMYFCASSERTNAQETQYFGPGTRLLVL.

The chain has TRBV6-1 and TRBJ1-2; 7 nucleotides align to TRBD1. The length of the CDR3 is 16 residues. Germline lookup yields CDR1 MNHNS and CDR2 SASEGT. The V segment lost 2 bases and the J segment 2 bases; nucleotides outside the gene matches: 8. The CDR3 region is CASSELWDSANYGYTF. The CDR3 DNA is TGTGCCAGCAGTGAATTATGGGACAGTGCAAACTATGGCTACACCTTC.

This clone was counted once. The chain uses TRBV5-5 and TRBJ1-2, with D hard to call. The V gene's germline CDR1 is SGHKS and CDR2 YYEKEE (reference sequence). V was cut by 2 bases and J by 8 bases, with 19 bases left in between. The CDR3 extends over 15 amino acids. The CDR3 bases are TGTGCCAGCAGCTTATTTGACACGGCCGCGAAGGGCTACACCTTC. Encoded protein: CASSLFDTAAKGYTF.

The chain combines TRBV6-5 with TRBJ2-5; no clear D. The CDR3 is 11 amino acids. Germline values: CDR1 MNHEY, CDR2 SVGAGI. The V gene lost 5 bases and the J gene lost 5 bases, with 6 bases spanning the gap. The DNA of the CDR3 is TGTGCCAGCAGTGCAGCGGAGACCCAGTACTTC. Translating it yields CASSAAETQYF.

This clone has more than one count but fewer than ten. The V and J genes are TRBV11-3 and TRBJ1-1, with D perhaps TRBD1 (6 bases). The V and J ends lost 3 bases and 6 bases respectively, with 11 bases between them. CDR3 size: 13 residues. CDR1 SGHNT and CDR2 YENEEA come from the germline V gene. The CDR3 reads CASSLVGASEAFF. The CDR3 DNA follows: TGTGCCAGCAGCTTGGTGGGGGCCTCTGAAGCTTTCTTT.

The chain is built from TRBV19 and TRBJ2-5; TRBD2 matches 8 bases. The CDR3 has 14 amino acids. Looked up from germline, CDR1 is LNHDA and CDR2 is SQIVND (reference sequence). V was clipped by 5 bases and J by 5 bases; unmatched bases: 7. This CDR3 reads CASSPREGRETQYF. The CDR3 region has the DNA TGTGCCAGTAGTCCCCGGGAGGGCCGGGAGACCCAGTACTTC.

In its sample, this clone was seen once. The chain's CDR3 is CASSVQGSYGYTF. DNA for the CDR3: TGTGCCAGTAGTGTACAGGGGAGCTATGGCTACACCTTC. The chain carries TRBV19 and TRBJ1-2, with 7 nucleotides matching TRBD1. The germline gives CDR1 LNHDA, CDR2 SQIVND (reference sequence). The ends lost 5 bases at V and 4 bases at J; junction bases unmatched: 4. The CDR3 extends over 13 amino acids.

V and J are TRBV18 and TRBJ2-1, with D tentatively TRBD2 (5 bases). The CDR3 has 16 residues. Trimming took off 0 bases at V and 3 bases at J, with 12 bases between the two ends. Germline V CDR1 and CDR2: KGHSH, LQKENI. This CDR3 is CASSPPLGGHYNEQFF. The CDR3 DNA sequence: TGTGCCAGCTCACCACCGCTGGGCGGGCACTACAATGAGCAGTTCTTC.